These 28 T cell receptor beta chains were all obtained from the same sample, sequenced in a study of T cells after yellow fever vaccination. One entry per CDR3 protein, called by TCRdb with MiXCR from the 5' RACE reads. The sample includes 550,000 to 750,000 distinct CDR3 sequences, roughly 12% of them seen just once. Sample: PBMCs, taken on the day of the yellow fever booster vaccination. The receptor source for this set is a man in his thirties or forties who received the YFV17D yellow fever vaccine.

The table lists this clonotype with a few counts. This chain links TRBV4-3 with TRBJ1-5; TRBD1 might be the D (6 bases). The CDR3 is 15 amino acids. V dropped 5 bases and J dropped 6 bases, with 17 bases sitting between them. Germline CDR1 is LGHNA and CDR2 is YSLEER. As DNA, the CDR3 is TGCGCCAGCAGCTACGAATGGGGGGCTGGTCAGCCCCAGCATTTT. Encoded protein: CASSYEWGAGQPQHF.

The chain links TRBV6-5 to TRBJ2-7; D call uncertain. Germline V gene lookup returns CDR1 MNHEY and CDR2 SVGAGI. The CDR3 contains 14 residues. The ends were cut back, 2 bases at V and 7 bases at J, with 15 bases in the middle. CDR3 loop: CASSYRASLGEQYF. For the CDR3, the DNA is TGTGCCAGCAGTTACCGGGCATCTCTGGGGGAGCAGTACTTC.

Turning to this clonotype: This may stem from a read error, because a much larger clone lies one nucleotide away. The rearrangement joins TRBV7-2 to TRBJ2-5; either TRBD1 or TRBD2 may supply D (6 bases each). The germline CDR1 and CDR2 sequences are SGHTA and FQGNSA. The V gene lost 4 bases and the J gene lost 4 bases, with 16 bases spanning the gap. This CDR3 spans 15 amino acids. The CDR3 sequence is CASSSFIGGGETQYF. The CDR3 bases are TGTGCCAGCAGCTCCTTCATCGGGGGCGGAGAGACCCAGTACTTC.

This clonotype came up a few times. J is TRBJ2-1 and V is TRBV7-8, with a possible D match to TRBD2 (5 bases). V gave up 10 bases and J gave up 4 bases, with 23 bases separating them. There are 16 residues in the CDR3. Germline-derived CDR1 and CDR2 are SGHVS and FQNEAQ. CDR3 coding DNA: TGTGCCACCCGCCCCACCCGGGGTTCTGCGTACAATGAGCAGTTCTTC. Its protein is CATRPTRGSAYNEQFF.

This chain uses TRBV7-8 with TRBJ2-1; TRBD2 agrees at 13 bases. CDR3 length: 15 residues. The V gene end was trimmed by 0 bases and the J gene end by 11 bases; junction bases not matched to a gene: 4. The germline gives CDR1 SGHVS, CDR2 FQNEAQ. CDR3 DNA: TGTGCCAGCAGCTTAGCTTCGGGACTAGCGGGAAAGCAGTTCTTC. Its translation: CASSLASGLAGKQFF.

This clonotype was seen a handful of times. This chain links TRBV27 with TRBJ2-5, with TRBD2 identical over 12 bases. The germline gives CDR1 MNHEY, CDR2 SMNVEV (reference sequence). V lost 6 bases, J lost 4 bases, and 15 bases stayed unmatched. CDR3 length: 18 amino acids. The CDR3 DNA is TGTGCCAGCAGAGAGGGACTAGCGGGTCTGGGTGGGAGAGAGACCCAGTACTTC. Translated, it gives CASREGLAGLGGRETQYF.

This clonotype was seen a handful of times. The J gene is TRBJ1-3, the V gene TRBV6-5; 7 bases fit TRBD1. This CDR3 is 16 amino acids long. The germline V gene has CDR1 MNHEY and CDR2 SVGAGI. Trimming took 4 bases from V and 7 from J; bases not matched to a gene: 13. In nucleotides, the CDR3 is TGTGCCAGCAGTTCTTTTATGGGACAGCGCGTGAACACCATATATTTT. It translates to CASSSFMGQRVNTIYF.

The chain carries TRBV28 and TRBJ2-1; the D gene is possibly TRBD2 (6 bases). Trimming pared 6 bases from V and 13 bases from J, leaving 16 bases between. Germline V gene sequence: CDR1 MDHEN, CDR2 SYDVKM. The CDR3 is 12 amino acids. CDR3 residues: CASSSSGGLQFF. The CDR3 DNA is TGTGCCAGCAGCTCATCCGGGGGACTCCAGTTCTTC. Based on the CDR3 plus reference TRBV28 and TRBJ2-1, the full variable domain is DVKVTQSSRYLVKRTGEKVFLECVQDMDHENMFWYRQDPGLGLRLIYFSYDVKMKEKGDIPEGYSVSREKKERFSLILESASTNQTSMYLCASSSSGGLQFFGPGTRLTVL.

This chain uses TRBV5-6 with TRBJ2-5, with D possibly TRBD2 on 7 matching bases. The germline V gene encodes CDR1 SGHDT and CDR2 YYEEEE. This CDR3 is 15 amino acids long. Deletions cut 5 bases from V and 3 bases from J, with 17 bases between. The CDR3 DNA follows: TGTGCCAGCAGGGGGGGGGCTAGCGGAGAAGAGACCCAGTACTTC. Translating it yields CASRGGASGEETQYF.

This CDR3 reads CASSLKARGHRDAEAFF. The CDR3 nucleotides read TGCGCCAGCAGCTTGAAGGCCAGGGGGCATAGGGACGCTGAAGCTTTCTTT. The V gene is TRBV5-1, the J gene TRBJ1-1; 8 bases match TRBD1. The CDR3 is 17 residues long. V dropped 1 base and J dropped 6; count of bases not matched to a gene: 14. Germline V gene data show CDR1 as SGHRS and CDR2 as YFSETQ.

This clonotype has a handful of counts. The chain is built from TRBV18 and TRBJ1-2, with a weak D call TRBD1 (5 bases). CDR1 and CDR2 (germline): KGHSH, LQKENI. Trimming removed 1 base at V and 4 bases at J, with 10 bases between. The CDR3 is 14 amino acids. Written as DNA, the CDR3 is TGTGCCAGCTCACCACTAAGACAGAGCTATGGCTACACCTTC. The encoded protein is CASSPLRQSYGYTF.

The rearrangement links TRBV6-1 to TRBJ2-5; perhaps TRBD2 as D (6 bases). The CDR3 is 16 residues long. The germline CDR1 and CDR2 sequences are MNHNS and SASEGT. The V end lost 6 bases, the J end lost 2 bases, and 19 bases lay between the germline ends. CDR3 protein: CASRITTGSGQETQYF. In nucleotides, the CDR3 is TGTGCCAGCAGAATCACGACGGGCAGCGGGCAAGAGACCCAGTACTTC.

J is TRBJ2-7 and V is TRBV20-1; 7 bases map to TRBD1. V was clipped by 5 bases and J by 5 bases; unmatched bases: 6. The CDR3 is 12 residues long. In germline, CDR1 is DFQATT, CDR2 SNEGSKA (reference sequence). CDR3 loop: CSAGSGQNEQYF. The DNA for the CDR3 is TGCAGTGCTGGCTCGGGACAGAACGAGCAGTACTTC.

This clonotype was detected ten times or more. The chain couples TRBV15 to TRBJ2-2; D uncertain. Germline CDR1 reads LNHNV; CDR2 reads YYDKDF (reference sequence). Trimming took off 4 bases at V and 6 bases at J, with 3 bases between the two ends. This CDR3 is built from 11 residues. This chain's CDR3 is CATSNAGELFF. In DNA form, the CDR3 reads TGTGCCACCAGCAATGCCGGGGAGCTGTTTTTT.

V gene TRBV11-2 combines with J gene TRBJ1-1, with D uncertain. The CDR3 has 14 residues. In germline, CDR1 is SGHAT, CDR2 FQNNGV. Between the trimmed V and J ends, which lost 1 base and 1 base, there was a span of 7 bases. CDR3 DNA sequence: TGTGCCAGCAGCTTAGTTCCATCGAACACTGAAGCTTTCTTT. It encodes CASSLVPSNTEAFF.

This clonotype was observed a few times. For the CDR3, the DNA is TGTGCCAGCAGCTTAGGGGTCCAGGGACAGGGTCGGGAGCAGTACTTC. This translates into CASSLGVQGQGREQYF. The chain couples TRBV7-6 to TRBJ2-7, with TRBD1 matching 9 bases. The trim removed 1 base at V and 7 bases at J, leaving 11 bases unmatched. The length of the CDR3 is 16 residues. Germline CDR1 is SGHVS and CDR2 is FNYEAQ.

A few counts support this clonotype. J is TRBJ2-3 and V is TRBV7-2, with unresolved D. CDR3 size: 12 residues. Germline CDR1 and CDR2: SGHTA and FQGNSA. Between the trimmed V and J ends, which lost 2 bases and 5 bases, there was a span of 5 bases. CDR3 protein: CASSLYGDTQYF. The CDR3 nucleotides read TGTGCCAGCAGCTTATATGGAGATACGCAGTATTTT.

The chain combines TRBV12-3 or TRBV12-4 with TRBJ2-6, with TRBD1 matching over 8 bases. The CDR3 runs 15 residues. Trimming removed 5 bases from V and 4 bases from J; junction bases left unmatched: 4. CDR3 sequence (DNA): TGTGCCAGCAGTCACAGGGGGGCAGGGGCCAACGTCCTGACTTTC. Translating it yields CASSHRGAGANVLTF.

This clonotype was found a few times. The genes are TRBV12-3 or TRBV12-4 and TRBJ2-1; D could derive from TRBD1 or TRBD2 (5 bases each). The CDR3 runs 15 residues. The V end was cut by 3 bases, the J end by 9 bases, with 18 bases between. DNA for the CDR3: TGTGCCAGCAGTTTGGGGACCACAAAATGGAGTGAGCAGTTCTTC. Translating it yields CASSLGTTKWSEQFF.

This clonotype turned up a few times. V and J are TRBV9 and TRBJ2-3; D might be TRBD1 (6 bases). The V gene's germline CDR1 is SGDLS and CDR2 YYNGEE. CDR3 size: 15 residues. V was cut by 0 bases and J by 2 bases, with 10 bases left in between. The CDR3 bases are TGTGCCAGCAGCGTAGTAGGGGGAATCACAGATACGCAGTATTTT. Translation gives CASSVVGGITDTQYF.

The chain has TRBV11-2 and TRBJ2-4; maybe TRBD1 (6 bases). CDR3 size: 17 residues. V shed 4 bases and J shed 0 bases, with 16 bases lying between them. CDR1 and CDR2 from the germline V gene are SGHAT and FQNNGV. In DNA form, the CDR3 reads TGTGCCAGCAGCTCCCCACAGGGCTTAGTAGCCAAAAACATTCAGTACTTC. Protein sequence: CASSSPQGLVAKNIQYF.

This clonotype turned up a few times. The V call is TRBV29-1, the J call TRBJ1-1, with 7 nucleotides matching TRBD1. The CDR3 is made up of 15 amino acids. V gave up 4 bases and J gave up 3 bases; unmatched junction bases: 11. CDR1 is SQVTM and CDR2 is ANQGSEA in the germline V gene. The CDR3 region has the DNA TGCAGCGTTGTCCAGGGGGAAATGGGGTACACTGAAGCTTTCTTT. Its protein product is CSVVQGEMGYTEAFF. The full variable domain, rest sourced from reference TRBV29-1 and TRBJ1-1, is SAVISQKPSRDICQRGTSLTIQCQVDSQVTMMFWYRQQPGQSLTLIATANQGSEATYESGFVIDKFPISRPNLTFSTLTVSNMSPEDSSIYLCSVVQGEMGYTEAFFGQGTRLTVV.

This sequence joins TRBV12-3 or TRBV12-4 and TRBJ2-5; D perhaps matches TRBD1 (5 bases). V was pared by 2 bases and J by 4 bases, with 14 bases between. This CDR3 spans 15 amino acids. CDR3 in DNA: TGTGCCAGCAGTTTATCCAGGGTCTTGGGAGAGACCCAGTACTTC. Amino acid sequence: CASSLSRVLGETQYF.

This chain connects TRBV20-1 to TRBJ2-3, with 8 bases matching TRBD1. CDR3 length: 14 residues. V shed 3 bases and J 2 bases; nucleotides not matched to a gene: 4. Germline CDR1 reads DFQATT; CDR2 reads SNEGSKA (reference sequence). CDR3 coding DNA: TGCAGTGCTAGTGGGGGACAGGTCACAGATACGCAGTATTTT. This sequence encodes CSASGGQVTDTQYF.

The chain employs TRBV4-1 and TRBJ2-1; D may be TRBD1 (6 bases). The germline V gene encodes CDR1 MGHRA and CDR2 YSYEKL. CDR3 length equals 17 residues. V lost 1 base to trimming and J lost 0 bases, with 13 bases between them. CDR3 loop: CASSQALGQPSYNEQFF. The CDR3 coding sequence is TGCGCCAGCAGCCAAGCCCTCGGACAGCCCTCCTACAATGAGCAGTTCTTC.

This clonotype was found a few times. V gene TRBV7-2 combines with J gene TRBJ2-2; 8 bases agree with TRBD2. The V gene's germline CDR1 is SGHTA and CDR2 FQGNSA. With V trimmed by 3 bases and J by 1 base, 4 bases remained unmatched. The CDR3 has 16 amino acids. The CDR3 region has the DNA TGTGCCAGCAGCTTTCAACTAGCGGAGAACACCGGGGAGCTGTTTTTT. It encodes CASSFQLAENTGELFF.

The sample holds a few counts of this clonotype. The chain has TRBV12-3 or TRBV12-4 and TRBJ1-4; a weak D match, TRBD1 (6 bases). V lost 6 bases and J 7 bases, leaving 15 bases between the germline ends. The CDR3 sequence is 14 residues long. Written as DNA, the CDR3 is TGTGCCAGCAGGCGTGAGGGGGTGGGTGAAAAACTGTTTTTT. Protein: CASRREGVGEKLFF.

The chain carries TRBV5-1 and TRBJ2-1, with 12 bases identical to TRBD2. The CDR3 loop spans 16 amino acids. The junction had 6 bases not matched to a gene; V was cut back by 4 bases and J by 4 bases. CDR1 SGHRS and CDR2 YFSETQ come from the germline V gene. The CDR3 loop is CASSRRLAGVYNEQFF. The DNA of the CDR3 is TGCGCCAGCAGCCGCCGACTAGCGGGAGTTTACAATGAGCAGTTCTTC.